This T cell receptor (beta chain) was sequenced for a study of regulatory T cells in long-lasting Graves disease. Study results and caveats: Persistent disease was characterized by preferential usage of TRBV28, TRBJ1-2 and TRBJ2-5.

Researchers made TCR beta libraries by using iRepertoire HTBI primers and running Arm-PCR on CDR3 regions. Each CDR3 protein gets one entry after TCRdb re-called the multiplex PCR reads with MiXCR. Found here are a few hundred thousand distinct CDR3 sequences, about a sixth of them singletons; the top ten hold 20% to 25%. Sample time point: newly diagnosed GD, antithyroid drugs for less than 3 months. Extracted PBMC RNA gave rise to the TCR library. In germline, CDR1 is ENHRY, CDR2 SYGVKD. After removal of 6 bases from V and 6 bases from J, the junction contained 8 bases not matched to a gene. CDR3 size: 16 residues. Remarks on this clonotype: Its antigen is still unknown.

The data also belong to a second study, concerning T cells in Graves' hyperthyroidism and ophthalmopathy. Turning to that study: A set of HTBI primers served as the primers for a first-round RT-PCR of the TCR CDR3.

The sequence derives from a woman aged 18 to 35 with Graves disease. The source material was peripheral blood mononuclear cells (PBMCs), sampled at new diagnosis, from a patient treated with antithyroid drugs. This rearrangement joins TRBV10-3 to TRBJ2-3, with 14 bases fitting TRBD2. The CDR3 reads CAISRPGLAGVDTQYF. CDR3 nucleotide sequence: TGTGCCATCAGCCGACCGGGACTAGCGGGAGTCGATACGCAGTATTTT.